This is a list of T cell receptor beta chains from one sample in a study of T cells after posttransplantation cyclophosphamide. The data were produced by immunoSEQ multiplex PCR, yet TCRdb's version contains in-frame clones alone and is incomplete. The repertoire holds 10,000 to 15,000 clones, with approximately 80% as singletons. Sample: memory CD4+ T cells sorted from PBMCs. All receptors derive from a man between 45 and 60 years old in good health, CMV-negative, and a related stem cell transplant donor. The CDR3 runs from the conserved cysteine through the conserved F or W. The D gene is left open where the match is weak. Not every row has a clone size; where given, it reads once, few, many or a size class.

j_call	clone_size	v_call	d_call	cdr3_nt	cdr3_aa
TRBJ1-3	NA	TRBV19	NA	TGTGCCAGTAGTATTAGTCCAGGAGCCGGTTCGGGAACCATATATTTT	CASSISPGAGSGTIYF
TRBJ1-1	NA	TRBV11-3	NA	TGTGCCAGCAGCTCAGCGGCAGGTGGCACTGAAGCTTTCTTT	CASSSAAGGTEAFF
TRBJ1-1	NA	TRBV19	NA	TGTGCCAGTAGTTCCCACAGGGAGAACACTGAAGCTTTCTTT	CASSSHRENTEAFF
TRBJ2-7	NA	TRBV14	NA	TGTGCCAGCAGCCAAGATCGCAGTAGCTCGCGGTACTTC	CASSQDRSSSRYF
TRBJ1-1	NA	TRBV11-2	NA	TGTGCCAGCAGCTTAGGCAGTTCGAACACTGAAGCTTTCTTT	CASSLGSSNTEAFF
TRBJ2-7	NA	TRBV5-4	NA	TGTGCCAGCAGCTTCAGAGGGAGTGAGCAGTACTTC	CASSFRGSEQYF
TRBJ1-2	NA	TRBV29-1	TRBD1	TGCAGCGCCTCAGGACAGGAGTCGGTTGGCTACACCTTC	CSASGQESVGYTF
TRBJ1-4	NA	TRBV12-5	TRBD1	TGTGCTAGTGGTCAAGGACAGGGGGAGAATGAAAAACTGTTTTTT	CASGQGQGENEKLFF
TRBJ1-1	NA	TRBV6-4	NA	TGTGCCAGCAGATCCCACATAAAGCGGGACGGTGAGGCTGAAGCTTTCTTT	CASRSHIKRDGEAEAFF
TRBJ2-2	NA	TRBV12-5	NA	TGTGCTAGTGGAAAGAGGAACACCGGGGAGCTGTTTTTT	CASGKRNTGELFF
TRBJ1-4	NA	TRBV28	TRBD1	TGTGCCAGCAGTTTCCAGGGGGCTAATGAAAAACTGTTTTTT	CASSFQGANEKLFF
TRBJ1-1	NA	TRBV19	NA	TGTGCCAGTAGTTTAGAGAGAATGAACACTGAAGCTTTCTTT	CASSLERMNTEAFF
TRBJ1-1	NA	TRBV10-3	TRBD1	TGTGCCATCAACACAGGACAGGGGAACACTGAAGCTTTCTTT	CAINTGQGNTEAFF
TRBJ2-3	NA	TRBV9	TRBD1	TGTGCCAGCAGCTCGGGACAGACAAACACAGATACGCAGTATTTT	CASSSGQTNTDTQYF
TRBJ2-1	NA	TRBV11-2	NA	TGTGCCAGCAGCCCCCGGGCCTACAATGAGCAGTTCTTC	CASSPRAYNEQFF
TRBJ2-5	NA	TRBV5-1	NA	TGCGCCAGCAGCTCGCAGGGGGGCCAGGAGACCCAGTACTTC	CASSSQGGQETQYF
TRBJ2-3	NA	TRBV6-6	NA	TGTGCCAGCAGTTACTGGGCGTATACAGATACGCAGTATTTT	CASSYWAYTDTQYF
TRBJ1-4	NA	TRBV10-3	NA	TGTGCCATCAGTGAGTCTACAGGGAAGGGTGAAAAACTGTTTTTT	CAISESTGKGEKLFF
TRBJ2-7	once	TRBV27	NA	TGTGCCAGCAGTTTGTTGCAGGGTAAAGGGGAGCAGTACTTC	CASSLLQGKGEQYF
TRBJ2-1	NA	TRBV5-1	TRBD1	TGCGCCAGCAGCTCAACAGGGGCCTACAATGAGCAGTTCTTC	CASSSTGAYNEQFF
TRBJ1-1	few	TRBV2	TRBD1	TGTGCCAGCAGGTACAGGGGAGACACTGAAGCTTTCTTT	CASRYRGDTEAFF
TRBJ1-3	NA	TRBV19	NA	TGTGCCAGTAGTGCAAAGGACAGAGGTGGAAACACCATATATTTT	CASSAKDRGGNTIYF
TRBJ1-1	once	TRBV4-3	NA	TGCGCCAGCAGCCAAGACAGAAACACTGAAGCTTTCTTT	CASSQDRNTEAFF
TRBJ2-7	few	TRBV20-1	NA	TGCAGTGCTACGGGGTACGAGCAGTACTTC	CSATGYEQYF
TRBJ2-7	NA	TRBV9	NA	TGTGCCAGCAGCGTAGACGGGACATACTACGAGCAGTACTTC	CASSVDGTYYEQYF
TRBJ1-4	NA	TRBV6-6	NA	TGTGCCAGCAGTCCCCTCGGGGAAAAACTGTTTTTT	CASSPLGEKLFF
TRBJ1-2	NA	TRBV15	NA	TGTGCCACCAGCAGAGAACGACAGGCCTATGGCTACACCTTC	CATSRERQAYGYTF
TRBJ1-1	NA	TRBV11-2	NA	TGTGCCAGCAGCTTAGAGGGACTGGGAGCTTTCTTT	CASSLEGLGAFF
TRBJ2-3	NA	TRBV15	TRBD2	TGTGCCACCAGCAAGCTAGGGACTAGCGGGGGGGCCGTCCAAATCACAGATACGCAGTATTTT	CATSKLGTSGGAVQITDTQYF
TRBJ1-6	NA	TRBV10-3	NA	TGTGCCATCAGTTCTTCCGACAGGACCTTTCCCCTCCACTTT	CAISSSDRTFPLHF
TRBJ1-5	NA	TRBV19	NA	TGTGCCAGTGGACTGATTAATCAGCCCCAGCATTTT	CASGLINQPQHF
TRBJ1-1	few	TRBV5-4	NA	TGTGCCAGCAGCTTATCACAGGTGAACACTGAAGCTTTCTTT	CASSLSQVNTEAFF
TRBJ2-5	once	TRBV4-1	TRBD1	TGCGCCAGCAGTCGCTTGGACAGGGGGAGCCAAGAGACCCAGTACTTC	CASSRLDRGSQETQYF
TRBJ2-1	NA	TRBV5-1	TRBD1	TGCGCCAGCAGCTTTGAGGGGGCGGAGGTCAATGAGCAGTTCTTC	CASSFEGAEVNEQFF
TRBJ1-6	NA	TRBV6-6	NA	TGTGCCAGCAGTTACCCTTATGAGTCACGCAATTCACCCCTCCACTTT	CASSYPYESRNSPLHF
TRBJ2-1	NA	TRBV4-2	NA	TGTGCCAGCAGCCAAGATCTACTAGTCGGCTCCTACAATGAGCAGTTCTTC	CASSQDLLVGSYNEQFF
TRBJ2-7	NA	TRBV4-3	NA	TGCGCCAGCAGCCAAGATCCCGGGTCCTACGAGCAGTACTTC	CASSQDPGSYEQYF
TRBJ1-2	NA	TRBV2	NA	TGTGCCAGCAGTGCCCAGGGTGTGTTTGGCTACACCTTC	CASSAQGVFGYTF
TRBJ1-6	NA	TRBV7-2	TRBD1	TGTGCCAGCAGCCCCCAGGGGACAGGGAGCTCCTATAATTCCCCCCTCCACTTT	CASSPQGTGSSYNSPLHF
TRBJ2-5	NA	TRBV5-4	TRBD2	TGTGCCAGCAGCCCCGGGGGGAGCGGACAAGAGACCCAGTACTTC	CASSPGGSGQETQYF
TRBJ2-1	NA	TRBV10-3	TRBD1	TGTGCCATCAGTGCACTGGGACAGGGCTTGTACAATGAGCAGTTCTTC	CAISALGQGLYNEQFF
TRBJ2-2	NA	TRBV7-9	NA	TGTGCCAGCAGCAGGACTAAAACCGGGGAGCTGTTTTTT	CASSRTKTGELFF